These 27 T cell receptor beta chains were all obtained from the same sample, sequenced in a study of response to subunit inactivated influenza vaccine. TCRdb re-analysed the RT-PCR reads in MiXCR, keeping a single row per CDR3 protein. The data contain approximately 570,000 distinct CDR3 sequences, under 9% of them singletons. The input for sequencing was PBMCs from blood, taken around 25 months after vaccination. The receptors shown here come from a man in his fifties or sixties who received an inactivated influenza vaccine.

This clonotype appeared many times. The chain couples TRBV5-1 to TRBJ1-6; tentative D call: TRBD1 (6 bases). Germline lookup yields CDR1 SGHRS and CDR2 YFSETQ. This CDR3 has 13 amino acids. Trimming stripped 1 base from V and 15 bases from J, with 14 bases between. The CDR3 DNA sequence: TGCGCCAGCAGCTTGACACCGGGACAATTCCTCCACTTT. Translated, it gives CASSLTPGQFLHF.

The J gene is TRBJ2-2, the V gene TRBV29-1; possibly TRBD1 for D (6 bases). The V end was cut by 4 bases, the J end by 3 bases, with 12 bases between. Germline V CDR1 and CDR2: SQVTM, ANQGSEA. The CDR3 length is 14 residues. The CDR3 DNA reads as TGCAGCGTTGGAACCAACAGGGACACCGGGGAGCTGTTTTTT. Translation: CSVGTNRDTGELFF.

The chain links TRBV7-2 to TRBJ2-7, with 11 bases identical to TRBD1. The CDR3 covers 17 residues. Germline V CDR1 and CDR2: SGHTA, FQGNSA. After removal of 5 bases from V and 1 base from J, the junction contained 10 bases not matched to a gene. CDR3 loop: CASSRDRGSSSSYEQYF. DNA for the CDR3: TGTGCCAGCAGCCGGGACAGGGGGTCCTCCTCATCCTACGAGCAGTACTTC.

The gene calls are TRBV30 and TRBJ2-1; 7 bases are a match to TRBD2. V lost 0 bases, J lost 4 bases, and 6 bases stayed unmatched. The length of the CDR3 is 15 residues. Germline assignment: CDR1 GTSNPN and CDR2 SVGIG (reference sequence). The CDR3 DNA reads TGTGCCTGGAGTGTCTGGGAGGGGATATACAATGAGCAGTTCTTC. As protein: CAWSVWEGIYNEQFF.

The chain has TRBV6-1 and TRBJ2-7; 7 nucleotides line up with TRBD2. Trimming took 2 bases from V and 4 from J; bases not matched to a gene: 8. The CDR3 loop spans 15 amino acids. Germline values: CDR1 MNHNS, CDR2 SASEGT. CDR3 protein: CASSEINGGSYEQYF. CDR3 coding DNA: TGTGCCAGCAGTGAAATTAACGGCGGGAGTTACGAGCAGTACTTC.

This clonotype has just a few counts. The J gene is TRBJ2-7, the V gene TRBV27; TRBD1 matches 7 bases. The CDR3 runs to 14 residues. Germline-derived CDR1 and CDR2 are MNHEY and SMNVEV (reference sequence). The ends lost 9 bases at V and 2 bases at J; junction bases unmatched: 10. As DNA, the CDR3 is TGTGCCAGTAAGAGGGACAGCATGACCTACGAGCAGTACTTC. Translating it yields CASKRDSMTYEQYF.

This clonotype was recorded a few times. CDR3 amino acids: CASSLVVVQTEAFF. The CDR3 DNA is TGTGCCAGCAGCTTAGTGGTCGTCCAGACTGAAGCTTTCTTT. V and J are TRBV7-2 and TRBJ1-1; D unresolved. Germline loops: CDR1 SGHTA, CDR2 FQGNSA. The CDR3 totals 14 residues. Trimming removed 1 base from V and 5 bases from J, with 11 bases in between.

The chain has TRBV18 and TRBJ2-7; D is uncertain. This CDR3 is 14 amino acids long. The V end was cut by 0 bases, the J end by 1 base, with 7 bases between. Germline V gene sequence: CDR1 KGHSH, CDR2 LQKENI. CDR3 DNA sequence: TGTGCCAGCTCACCACCAAATCTTTCCTACGAGCAGTACTTC. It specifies CASSPPNLSYEQYF.

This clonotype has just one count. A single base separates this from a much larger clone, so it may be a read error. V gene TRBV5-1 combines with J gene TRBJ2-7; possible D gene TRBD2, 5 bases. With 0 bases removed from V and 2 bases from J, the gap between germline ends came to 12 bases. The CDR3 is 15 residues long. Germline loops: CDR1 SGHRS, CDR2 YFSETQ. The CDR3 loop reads CASSLAQDSPYEQYF. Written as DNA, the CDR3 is TGCGCCAGCAGCTTGGCCCAGGACTCACCCTACGAGCAGTACTTC.

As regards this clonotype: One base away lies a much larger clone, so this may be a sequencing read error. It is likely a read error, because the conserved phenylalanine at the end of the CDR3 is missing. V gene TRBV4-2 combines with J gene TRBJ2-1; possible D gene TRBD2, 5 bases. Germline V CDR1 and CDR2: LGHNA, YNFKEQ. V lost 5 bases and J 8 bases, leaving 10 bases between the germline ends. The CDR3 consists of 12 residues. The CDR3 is CASSTRTDEQFS. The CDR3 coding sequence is TGTGCCAGCAGCACCCGGACTGATGAGCAGTTCTCC.

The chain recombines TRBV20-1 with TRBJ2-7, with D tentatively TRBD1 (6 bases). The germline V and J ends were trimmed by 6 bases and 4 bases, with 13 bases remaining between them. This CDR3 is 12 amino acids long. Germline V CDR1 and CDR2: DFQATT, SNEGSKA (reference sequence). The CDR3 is CSAGPDRYEQYF. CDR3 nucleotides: TGCAGTGCCGGACCTGACAGGTACGAGCAGTACTTC.

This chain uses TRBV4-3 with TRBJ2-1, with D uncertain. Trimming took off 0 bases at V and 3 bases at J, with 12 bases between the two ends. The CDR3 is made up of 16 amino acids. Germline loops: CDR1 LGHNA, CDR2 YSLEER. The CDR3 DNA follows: TGCGCCAGCAGCCAAGATTACACCTACTTCTACAATGAGCAGTTCTTC. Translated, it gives CASSQDYTYFYNEQFF.

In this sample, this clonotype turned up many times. The CDR3 DNA follows: TGTGCCAGCAGCGGGCCGGTCGGGGGACGGGTCACAGATACGCAGTATTTT. Translation: CASSGPVGGRVTDTQYF. The V and J genes are TRBV5-6 and TRBJ2-3; D may be TRBD2 (6 bases). Germline V gene lookup returns CDR1 SGHDT and CDR2 YYEEEE. This CDR3 spans 17 amino acids. Between the trimmed V and J ends, which lost 4 bases and 2 bases, there was a span of 20 bases.

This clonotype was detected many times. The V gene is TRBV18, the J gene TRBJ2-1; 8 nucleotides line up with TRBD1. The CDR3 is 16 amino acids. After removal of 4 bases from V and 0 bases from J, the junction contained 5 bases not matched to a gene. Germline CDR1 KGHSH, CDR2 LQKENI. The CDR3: CASSLDRGSSYNEQFF. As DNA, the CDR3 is TGTGCCAGCTCACTAGACAGGGGAAGCTCCTACAATGAGCAGTTCTTC.

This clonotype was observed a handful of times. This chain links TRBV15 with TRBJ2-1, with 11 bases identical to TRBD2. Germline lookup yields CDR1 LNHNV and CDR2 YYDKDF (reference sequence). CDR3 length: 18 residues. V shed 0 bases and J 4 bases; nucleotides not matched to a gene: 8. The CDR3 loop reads CATSRDTGGLAGYNEQFF. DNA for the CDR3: TGTGCCACCAGCAGAGATACAGGCGGACTAGCGGGTTACAATGAGCAGTTCTTC.

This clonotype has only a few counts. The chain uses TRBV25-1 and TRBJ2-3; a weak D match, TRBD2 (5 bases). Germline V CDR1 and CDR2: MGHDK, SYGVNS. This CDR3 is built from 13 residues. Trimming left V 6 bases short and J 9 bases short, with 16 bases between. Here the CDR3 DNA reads TGTGCCAGCAGGACCTGGGGAGAGGGCACGCAGTATTTT. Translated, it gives CASRTWGEGTQYF.

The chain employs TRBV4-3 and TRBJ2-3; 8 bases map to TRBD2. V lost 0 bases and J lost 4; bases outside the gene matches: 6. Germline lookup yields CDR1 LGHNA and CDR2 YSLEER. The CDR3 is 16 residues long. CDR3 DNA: TGCGCCAGCAGCCAAGAAGCGGGAGTGGGGGCAGATACGCAGTATTTT. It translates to CASSQEAGVGADTQYF.

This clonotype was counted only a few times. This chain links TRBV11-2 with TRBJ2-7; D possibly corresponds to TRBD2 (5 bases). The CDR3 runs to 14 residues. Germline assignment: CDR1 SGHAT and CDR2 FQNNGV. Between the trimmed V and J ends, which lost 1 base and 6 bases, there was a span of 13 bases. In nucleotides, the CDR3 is TGTGCCAGCAGCTTAGTCTCGCGGGTAGGCGAGCAGTACTTC. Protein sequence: CASSLVSRVGEQYF.

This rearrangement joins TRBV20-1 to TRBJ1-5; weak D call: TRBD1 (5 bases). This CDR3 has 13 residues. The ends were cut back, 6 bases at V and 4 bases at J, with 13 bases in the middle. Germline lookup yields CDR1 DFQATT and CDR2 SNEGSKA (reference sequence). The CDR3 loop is CSAHSTVNQPQHF. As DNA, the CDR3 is TGCAGTGCCCATTCGACAGTAAATCAGCCCCAGCATTTT.

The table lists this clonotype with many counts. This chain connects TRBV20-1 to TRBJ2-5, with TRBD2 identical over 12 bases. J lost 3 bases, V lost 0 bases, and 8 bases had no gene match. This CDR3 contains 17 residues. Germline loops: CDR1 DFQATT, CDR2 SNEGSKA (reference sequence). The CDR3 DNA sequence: TGCAGTGCTAGAGATCTAGCGGGGGGGTCTACCGAAGAGACCCAGTACTTC. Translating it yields CSARDLAGGSTEETQYF.

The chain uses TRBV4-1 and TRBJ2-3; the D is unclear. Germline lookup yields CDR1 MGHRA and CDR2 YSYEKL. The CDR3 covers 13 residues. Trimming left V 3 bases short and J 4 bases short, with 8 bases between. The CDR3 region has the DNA TGCGCCAGCAGCCAGACACGCTCAGATACGCAGTATTTT. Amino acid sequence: CASSQTRSDTQYF.

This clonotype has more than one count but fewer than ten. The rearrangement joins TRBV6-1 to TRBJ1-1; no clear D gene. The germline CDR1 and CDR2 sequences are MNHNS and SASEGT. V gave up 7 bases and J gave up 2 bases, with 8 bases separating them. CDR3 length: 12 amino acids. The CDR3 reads CASTVSNTEAFF. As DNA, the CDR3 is TGTGCCAGCACCGTCAGTAACACTGAAGCTTTCTTT.

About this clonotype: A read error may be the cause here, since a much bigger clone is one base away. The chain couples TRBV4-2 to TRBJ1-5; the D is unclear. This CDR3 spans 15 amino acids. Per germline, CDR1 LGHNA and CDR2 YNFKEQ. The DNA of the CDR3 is TGTGCCAGAAGCCAAGATAGTGGCCCGGATCAGCCCCAGCATTTT. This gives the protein CARSQDSGPDQPQHF.

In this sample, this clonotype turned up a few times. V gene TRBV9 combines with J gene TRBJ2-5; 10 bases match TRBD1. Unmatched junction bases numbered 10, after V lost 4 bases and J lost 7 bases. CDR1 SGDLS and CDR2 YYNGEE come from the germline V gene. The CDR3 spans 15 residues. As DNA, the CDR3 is TGTGCCAGCAGCCCAACCGGGACAGGGGTGGTGACCCAGTACTTC. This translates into CASSPTGTGVVTQYF.

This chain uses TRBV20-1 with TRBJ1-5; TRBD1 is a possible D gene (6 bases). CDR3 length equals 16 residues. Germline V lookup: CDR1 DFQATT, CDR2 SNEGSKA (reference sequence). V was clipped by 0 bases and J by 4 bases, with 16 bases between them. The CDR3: CSARDQGKGVNQPQHF. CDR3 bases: TGCAGTGCTAGAGATCAGGGGAAGGGGGTAAATCAGCCCCAGCATTTT.

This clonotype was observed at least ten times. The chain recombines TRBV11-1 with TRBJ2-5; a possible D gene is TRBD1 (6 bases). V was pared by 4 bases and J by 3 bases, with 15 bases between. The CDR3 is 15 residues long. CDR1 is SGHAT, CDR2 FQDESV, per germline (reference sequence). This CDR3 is CASSWRTGHEETQYF. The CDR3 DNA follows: TGTGCCAGCAGCTGGCGGACGGGACACGAAGAGACCCAGTACTTC.

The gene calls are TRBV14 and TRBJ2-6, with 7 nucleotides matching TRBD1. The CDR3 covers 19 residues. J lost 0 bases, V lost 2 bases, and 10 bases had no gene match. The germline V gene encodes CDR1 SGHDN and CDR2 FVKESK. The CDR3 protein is CASSQSGTVSSSGANVLTF. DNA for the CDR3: TGTGCCAGCAGCCAATCAGGGACAGTATCAAGCTCTGGGGCCAACGTCCTGACTTTC. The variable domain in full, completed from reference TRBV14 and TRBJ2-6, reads EAGVTQFPSHSVIEKGQTVTLRCDPISGHDNLYWYRRVMGKEIKFLLHFVKESKQDESGMPNNRFLAERTGGTYSTLKVQPAELEDSGVYFCASSQSGTVSSSGANVLTFGAGSRLTVL.